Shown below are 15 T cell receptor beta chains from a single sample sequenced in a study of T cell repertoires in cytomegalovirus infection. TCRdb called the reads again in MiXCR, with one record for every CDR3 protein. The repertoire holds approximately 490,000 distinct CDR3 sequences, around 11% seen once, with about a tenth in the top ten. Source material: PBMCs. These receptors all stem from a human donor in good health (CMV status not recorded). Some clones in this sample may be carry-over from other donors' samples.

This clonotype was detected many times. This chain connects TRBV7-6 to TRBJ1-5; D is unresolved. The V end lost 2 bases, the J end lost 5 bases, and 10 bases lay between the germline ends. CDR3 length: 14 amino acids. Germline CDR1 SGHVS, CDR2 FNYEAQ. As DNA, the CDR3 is TGTGCCAGCAGCTTAAGAACTGGGGATCAGCCCCAGCATTTT. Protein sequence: CASSLRTGDQPQHF.

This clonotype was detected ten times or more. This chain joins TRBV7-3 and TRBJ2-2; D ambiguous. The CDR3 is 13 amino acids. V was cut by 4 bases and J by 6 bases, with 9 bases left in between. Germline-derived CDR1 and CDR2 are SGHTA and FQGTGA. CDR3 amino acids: CASSSRGAGELFF. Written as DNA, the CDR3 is TGTGCCAGCAGCTCCCGTGGGGCCGGGGAGCTGTTTTTT. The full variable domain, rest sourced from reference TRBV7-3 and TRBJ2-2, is GAGVSQTPSNKVTEKGKYVELRCDPISGHTALYWYRQSLGQGPEFLIYFQGTGAADDSGLPNDRFFAVRPEGSVSTLKIQRTERGDSAVYLCASSSRGAGELFFGEGSRLTVL.

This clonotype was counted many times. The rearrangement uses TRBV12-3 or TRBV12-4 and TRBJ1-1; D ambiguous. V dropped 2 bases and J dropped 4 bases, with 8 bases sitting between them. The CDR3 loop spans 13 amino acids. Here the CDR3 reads CASSLMGITEAFF. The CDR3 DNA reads TGTGCCAGCAGTTTAATGGGAATCACTGAAGCTTTCTTT.

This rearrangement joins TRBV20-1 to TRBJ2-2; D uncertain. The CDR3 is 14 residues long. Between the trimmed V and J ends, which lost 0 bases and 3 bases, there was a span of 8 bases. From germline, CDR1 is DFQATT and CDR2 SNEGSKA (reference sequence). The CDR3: CSARDVRDTGELFF. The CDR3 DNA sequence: TGCAGTGCTAGAGACGTCCGCGACACCGGGGAGCTGTTTTTT.

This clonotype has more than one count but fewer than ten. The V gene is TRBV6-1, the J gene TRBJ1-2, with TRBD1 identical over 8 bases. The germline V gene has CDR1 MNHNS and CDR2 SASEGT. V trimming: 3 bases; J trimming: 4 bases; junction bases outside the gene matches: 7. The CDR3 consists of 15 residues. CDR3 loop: CASSEAGDRRYGYTF. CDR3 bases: TGTGCCAGCAGTGAGGCGGGGGACAGGCGCTATGGCTACACCTTC.

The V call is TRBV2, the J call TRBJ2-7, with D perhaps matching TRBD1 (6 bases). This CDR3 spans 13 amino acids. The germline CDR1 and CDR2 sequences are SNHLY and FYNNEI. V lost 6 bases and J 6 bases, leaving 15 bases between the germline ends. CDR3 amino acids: CASRGQIGSEQYF. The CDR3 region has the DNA TGTGCCAGCAGAGGACAGATCGGAAGCGAGCAGTACTTC. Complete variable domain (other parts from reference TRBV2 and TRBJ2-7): EPEVTQTPSHQVTQMGQEVILRCVPISNHLYFYWYRQILGQKVEFLVSFYNNEISEKSEIFDDQFSVERPDGSNFTLKIRSTKLEDSAMYFCASRGQIGSEQYFGPGTRLTVT.

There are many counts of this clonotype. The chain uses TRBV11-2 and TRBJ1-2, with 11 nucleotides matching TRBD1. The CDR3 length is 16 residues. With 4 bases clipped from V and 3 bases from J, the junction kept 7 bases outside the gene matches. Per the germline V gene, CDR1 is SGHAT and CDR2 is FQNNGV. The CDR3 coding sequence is TGTGCCAGCAGCTCATGGACAGGGGGCGTCGACTATGGCTACACCTTC. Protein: CASSSWTGGVDYGYTF. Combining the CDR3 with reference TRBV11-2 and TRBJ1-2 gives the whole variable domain EAGVAQSPRYKIIEKRQSVAFWCNPISGHATLYWYQQILGQGPKLLIQFQNNGVVDDSQLPKDRFSAERLKGVDSTLKIQPAKLEDSAVYLCASSSWTGGVDYGYTFGSGTRLTVV.

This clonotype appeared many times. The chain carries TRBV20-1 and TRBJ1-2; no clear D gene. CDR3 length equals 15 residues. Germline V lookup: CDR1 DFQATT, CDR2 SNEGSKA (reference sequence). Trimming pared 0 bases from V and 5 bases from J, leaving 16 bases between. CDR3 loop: CSARDGVLGRYGYTF. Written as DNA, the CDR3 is TGCAGTGCTAGAGATGGGGTGTTGGGGAGGTATGGCTACACCTTC.

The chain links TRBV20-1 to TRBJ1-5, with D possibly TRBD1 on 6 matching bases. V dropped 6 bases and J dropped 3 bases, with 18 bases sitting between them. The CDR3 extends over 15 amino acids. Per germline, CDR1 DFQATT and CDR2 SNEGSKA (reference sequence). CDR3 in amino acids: CSAISATGYNQPQHF. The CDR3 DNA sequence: TGCAGTGCCATCTCGGCGACAGGATACAATCAGCCCCAGCATTTT.

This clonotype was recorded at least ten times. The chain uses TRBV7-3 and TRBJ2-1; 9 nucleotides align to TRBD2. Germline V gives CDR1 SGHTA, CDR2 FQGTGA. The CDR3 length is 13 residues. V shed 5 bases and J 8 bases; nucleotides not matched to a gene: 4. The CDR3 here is CASSPGTSHEQFF. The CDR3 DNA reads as TGTGCCAGCAGCCCAGGGACTAGCCATGAGCAGTTCTTC. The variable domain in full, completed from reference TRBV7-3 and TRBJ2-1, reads GAGVSQTPSNKVTEKGKYVELRCDPISGHTALYWYRQSLGQGPEFLIYFQGTGAADDSGLPNDRFFAVRPEGSVSTLKIQRTERGDSAVYLCASSPGTSHEQFFGPGTRLTVL.

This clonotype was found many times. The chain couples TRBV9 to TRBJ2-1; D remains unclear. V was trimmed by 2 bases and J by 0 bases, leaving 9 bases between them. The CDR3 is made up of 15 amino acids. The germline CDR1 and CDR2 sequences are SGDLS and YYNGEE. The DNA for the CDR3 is TGTGCCAGCAGCGTCCGGTGGGGCTCCTACAATGAGCAGTTCTTC. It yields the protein CASSVRWGSYNEQFF.

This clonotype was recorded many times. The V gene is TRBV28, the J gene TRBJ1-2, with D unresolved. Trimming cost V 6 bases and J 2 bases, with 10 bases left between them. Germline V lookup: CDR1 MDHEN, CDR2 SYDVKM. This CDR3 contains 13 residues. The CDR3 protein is CASSFIMNYGYTF. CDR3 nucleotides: TGTGCCAGCAGCTTTATCATGAACTATGGCTACACCTTC.

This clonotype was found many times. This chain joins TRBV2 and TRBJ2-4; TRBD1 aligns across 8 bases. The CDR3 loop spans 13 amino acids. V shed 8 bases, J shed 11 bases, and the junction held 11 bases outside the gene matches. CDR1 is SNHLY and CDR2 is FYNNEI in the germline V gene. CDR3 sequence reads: CASRSGQGRLQYF. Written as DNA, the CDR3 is TGTGCCAGCCGTTCCGGACAGGGTCGGCTTCAGTACTTC.

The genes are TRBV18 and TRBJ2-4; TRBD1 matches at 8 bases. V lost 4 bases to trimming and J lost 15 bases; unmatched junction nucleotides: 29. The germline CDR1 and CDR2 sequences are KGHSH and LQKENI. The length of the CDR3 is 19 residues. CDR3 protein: CASSRSPPREQGAFGFRYF. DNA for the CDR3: TGTGCCAGCTCACGATCCCCACCACGTGAGCAGGGGGCGTTTGGATTCAGGTACTTC.

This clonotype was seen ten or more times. The CDR3 is CASSELAGLYQPQHF. In DNA form, the CDR3 reads TGTGCCAGCAGTGAGCTGGCCGGACTATATCAGCCCCAGCATTTT. The genes are TRBV6-1 and TRBJ1-5; D is ambiguous. This CDR3 contains 15 residues. Trimming pared 3 bases from V and 5 bases from J, leaving 14 bases between. Germline loops: CDR1 MNHNS, CDR2 SASEGT.